Listed here are 30 T cell receptor beta chains from one sample, sequenced in a study of early T cells in non-severe SARS-CoV-2 infection. From the 5' RACE reads, TCRdb called clonotypes with MiXCR, one entry per CDR3 protein. This sample has 75,000 to 100,000 distinct CDR3 sequences, with about 15% found just once. The sequencing input was whole blood. Every receptor here comes from an adult who was a healthcare worker with PCR-confirmed SARS-CoV-2 infection or an uninfected control (not recorded which).

J is TRBJ2-3 and V is TRBV6-2 or TRBV6-3; possible D gene TRBD1, 6 bases. The CDR3 is 15 residues long. Germline CDR1 reads MNHEY; CDR2 reads SVGEGT. V lost 0 bases to trimming and J lost 6 bases, with 13 bases between them. The CDR3 region has the DNA TGTGCCAGCAGTTACTCGGGGACATATCTCGATACGCAGTATTTT. Translated, it gives CASSYSGTYLDTQYF.

CDR3 sequence reads: CATSAGGNSPLHF. Written as DNA, the CDR3 is TGTGCCACCAGTGCCGGGGGGAATTCACCCCTCCACTTT. The chain uses TRBV24-1 and TRBJ1-6, with D possibly being TRBD1 (5 bases). The length of the CDR3 is 13 residues. V was clipped by 5 bases and J by 7 bases, with 8 bases between them. Germline values: CDR1 KGHDR, CDR2 SFDVKD.

The chain has TRBV6-4 and TRBJ2-3, with D uncertain. Trimming removed 3 bases from V and 2 bases from J, with 9 bases in between. This CDR3 has 14 residues. The germline V gene encodes CDR1 MRHNA and CDR2 SNTAGT. For the CDR3, the DNA is TGTGCCAGCAGTGAAGGTTGGGCCACAGATACGCAGTATTTT. Protein: CASSEGWATDTQYF.

This chain links TRBV7-8 with TRBJ1-1; D might be TRBD1 (5 bases). Trimming cost V 5 bases and J 2 bases, with 12 bases left between them. CDR1 and CDR2 (germline): SGHVS, FQNEAQ. This CDR3 spans 14 amino acids. The CDR3 DNA reads TGTGCCAGCAGCCGCGGGGGGTATAACACTGAAGCTTTCTTT. Translated, it gives CASSRGGYNTEAFF.

In its sample, this clonotype was seen a few times. The chain combines TRBV5-4 with TRBJ1-2; 9 positions match TRBD1. This CDR3 has 16 amino acids. V shed 4 bases and J 6 bases; nucleotides not matched to a gene: 13. Germline V CDR1 and CDR2: SGHNT, YYREEE (reference sequence). CDR3 bases: TGTGCCAGCAGCCGACCCGGGACAGGGCCTAGGGATGGCTACACCTTC. Protein product: CASSRPGTGPRDGYTF.

The chain is built from TRBV2 and TRBJ1-6; D gene unclear. Germline-derived CDR1 and CDR2 are SNHLY and FYNNEI. The CDR3 covers 15 residues. Trimming pared 6 bases from V and 10 bases from J, leaving 19 bases between. CDR3 DNA: TGTGCCAGCAGGGGAGAACCGGGGATCGTCTCACCCCTCCACTTT. Protein: CASRGEPGIVSPLHF.

The genes are TRBV7-2 and TRBJ2-1, with D perhaps matching TRBD1 (6 bases). The CDR3 spans 13 residues. The germline V gene has CDR1 SGHTA and CDR2 FQGNSA. With 6 bases removed from V and 9 bases from J, the gap between germline ends came to 15 bases. CDR3 sequence (DNA): TGTGCCAGCAGTAGGCAGGGGAAGGTTGAGCAGTTCTTC. This codes for CASSRQGKVEQFF.

This clonotype was seen a handful of times. The chain joins TRBV7-8 to TRBJ1-5; 7 bases match TRBD1. CDR1 is SGHVS and CDR2 is FQNEAQ in the germline V gene. Trimming removed 5 bases from V and 6 bases from J; junction bases left unmatched: 4. This CDR3 is built from 13 residues. This CDR3 is CASSTGVSQPQHF. CDR3 DNA sequence: TGTGCCAGCAGCACAGGGGTTAGTCAGCCCCAGCATTTT.

Many counts were recorded for this clonotype. The chain has TRBV12-3 or TRBV12-4 and TRBJ2-7; 9 positions agree with TRBD1. The CDR3 totals 14 residues. Trimming took 6 bases from V and 6 from J; bases not matched to a gene: 9. As DNA, the CDR3 is TGTGCCAGCAGCACCGGGACAGGGTATGTCGAGCAGTACGTC. Translated, it gives CASSTGTGYVEQYV.

The V gene is TRBV19, the J gene TRBJ2-5, with a tentative D call TRBD2 (6 bases). The CDR3 has 13 residues. V lost 8 bases to trimming and J lost 1 base, with 11 bases between them. CDR1 is LNHDA and CDR2 is SQIVND in the germline V gene (reference sequence). The CDR3 DNA reads TGTGCCAGTCGGCGGAGGGCCCAAGAGACCCAGTACTTC. It codes for CASRRRAQETQYF.

The chain couples TRBV6-1 to TRBJ1-5, with 8 bases fitting TRBD1. There are 14 residues in the CDR3. Per the germline V gene, CDR1 is MNHNS and CDR2 is SASEGT. Trimming took 8 bases from V and 2 from J; bases not matched to a gene: 5. The CDR3 reads CASGGQGGNQPQHF. CDR3 bases: TGTGCCAGCGGTGGACAGGGAGGCAATCAGCCCCAGCATTTT.

This clonotype appeared a few times. The chain joins TRBV24-1 to TRBJ1-6; 7 nucleotides match TRBD1. After removal of 4 bases from V and 9 bases from J, the junction contained 5 bases not matched to a gene. Germline V gene sequence: CDR1 KGHDR, CDR2 SFDVKD. The CDR3 sequence is 14 residues long. The DNA of the CDR3 is TGTGCCACCAGTGACAACAGGGGTGGTTCACCCCTCCACTTT. Translation: CATSDNRGGSPLHF.

As to this clonotype: The missing conserved phenylalanine or tryptophan at the end of this CDR3 makes a read error likely. The chain combines TRBV5-8 with TRBJ1-4, with a tentative D call TRBD1 (5 bases). The V end was cut by 0 bases, the J end by 13 bases, with 7 bases between. This CDR3 contains 11 residues. CDR1 and CDR2 (germline): SGHTS, YDEGEE. The CDR3 nucleotides are TGTGCCAGCAGCTTGGAGGGGAGACTGTTTTCT. Encoded protein: CASSLEGRLFS.

This clonotype was counted only a few times. The V and J genes are TRBV5-1 and TRBJ1-2, with D perhaps matching TRBD1 (5 bases). Germline CDR1 and CDR2: SGHRS and YFSETQ. The CDR3 covers 15 residues. Trimming took off 4 bases at V and 8 bases at J, with 21 bases between the two ends. The CDR3 DNA reads as TGCGCCAGCAGCGCAGAGGGGACGTCGGGCTCGGGCTACACCTTC. Translated, it gives CASSAEGTSGSGYTF.

The CDR3 DNA reads TGTGCCAGTAGTCCGTGGGGGCGAGGGTATACGCAGTATTTT. It translates to CASSPWGRGYTQYF. The gene calls are TRBV19 and TRBJ2-3, with a weak D call TRBD1 (6 bases). The CDR3 is made up of 14 amino acids. Germline-derived CDR1 and CDR2 are LNHDA and SQIVND (reference sequence). Trimming left V 5 bases short and J 7 bases short, with 16 bases between. The complete variable domain, with remaining parts taken from reference TRBV19 and TRBJ2-3, reads DGGITQSPKYLFRKEGQNVTLSCEQNLNHDAMYWYRQDPGQGLRLIYYSQIVNDFQKGDIAEGYSVSREKKESFPLTVTSAQKNPTAFYLCASSPWGRGYTQYFGPGTRLTVL.

The rearrangement joins TRBV14 to TRBJ1-1; D unclear. The germline V and J ends were trimmed by 4 bases and 0 bases, with 3 bases remaining between them. Germline loops: CDR1 SGHDN, CDR2 FVKESK. There are 12 residues in the CDR3. As DNA, the CDR3 is TGTGCCAGCAGCCCCCTGAACACTGAAGCTTTCTTT. This codes for CASSPLNTEAFF.

V is TRBV6-5 and J is TRBJ2-5; weak D call: TRBD1 (5 bases). Germline V gene data show CDR1 as MNHEY and CDR2 as SVGAGI. The CDR3 loop spans 14 amino acids. The ends were cut back, 6 bases at V and 1 base at J, with 12 bases in the middle. The CDR3 protein is CASSRRQLQETQYF. DNA for the CDR3: TGTGCCAGCAGCCGAAGACAGCTCCAAGAGACCCAGTACTTC.

The rearrangement uses TRBV29-1 and TRBJ2-5; TRBD2 is a possible D gene (5 bases). V was shortened by 3 bases and J by 7 bases, with 12 bases between the two germline ends. Germline CDR1 SQVTM, CDR2 ANQGSEA. The CDR3 runs 12 residues. The CDR3 nucleotides are TGCAGCGTTGATTGGGAGCGTGGGACCCAGTACTTC. This codes for CSVDWERGTQYF.

The rearrangement uses TRBV9 and TRBJ1-2; the match to TRBD1 covers 7 bases. This CDR3 is built from 15 residues. J was trimmed by 3 bases and V by 5 bases; bases with no gene match: 10. Germline-derived CDR1 and CDR2 are SGDLS and YYNGEE. As DNA, the CDR3 is TGTGCCAGCAGTTCAACCTCGACAGGGTACTATGGCTACACCTTC. Its protein is CASSSTSTGYYGYTF. The complete variable domain, with remaining parts taken from reference TRBV9 and TRBJ1-2, reads DSGVTQTPKHLITATGQRVTLRCSPRSGDLSVYWYQQSLDQGLQFLIQYYNGEERAKGNILERFSAQQFPDLHSELNLSSLELGDSALYFCASSSTSTGYYGYTFGSGTRLTVV.

As for this clonotype: With a much larger clone just one base away, this may be a read error. V is TRBV9 and J is TRBJ2-2; no definite D call. Trimming cost V 3 bases and J 5 bases, with 14 bases left between them. The CDR3 runs to 15 residues. CDR1 and CDR2 from the germline V gene are SGDLS and YYNGEE. The CDR3 loop is CASSAGNWGTGELFF. CDR3 sequence (DNA): TGTGCCAGCAGCGCAGGAAATTGGGGAACCGGGGAGCTGTTTTTT.

This rearrangement joins TRBV30 to TRBJ2-7; TRBD2 might be the D (5 bases). CDR1 and CDR2 from the germline V gene are GTSNPN and SVGIG (reference sequence). V gave up 2 bases and J gave up 6 bases, with 11 bases separating them. The CDR3 extends over 12 amino acids. CDR3 sequence: CAWSLHGGEQYV. The CDR3 DNA is TGTGCCTGGAGTCTCCACGGAGGCGAGCAGTACGTC.

This clonotype has ten or more counts. The chain carries TRBV7-2 and TRBJ2-7, with 7 bases identical to TRBD1. CDR3 size: 14 residues. Trimming cost V 4 bases and J 0 bases; bases outside gene matches: 3. CDR1 is SGHTA and CDR2 is FQGNSA in the germline V gene. CDR3 DNA: TGTGCCAGCAGCTATAGACAGGGCTCCTACGAGCAGTACGTC. It yields the protein CASSYRQGSYEQYV.

There are many counts of this clonotype. The chain has TRBV6-5 and TRBJ1-1; perhaps TRBD1 as D (5 bases). CDR3 length: 11 residues. Germline CDR1 reads MNHEY; CDR2 reads SVGAGI. Trimming took 8 bases from V and 3 from J, leaving 7 bases between them. CDR3 sequence reads: CASGTYTEAFF. Here the CDR3 DNA reads TGTGCCAGCGGGACCTACACTGAAGCTTTCTTT.

V gene TRBV5-4 combines with J gene TRBJ2-2; 14 positions match TRBD2. The CDR3 extends over 20 amino acids. The V gene end was trimmed by 0 bases and the J gene end by 1 base; junction bases not matched to a gene: 8. The germline CDR1 and CDR2 sequences are SGHNT and YYREEE (reference sequence). The CDR3 region is CASSLDLPGLAGENTGELFF. The CDR3 region has the DNA TGTGCCAGCAGCTTGGATCTCCCGGGACTAGCGGGGGAGAACACCGGGGAGCTGTTTTTT.

A few counts support this clonotype. CDR3 residues: CSARGLAGGQVSNEQFF. The CDR3 DNA sequence: TGCAGTGCTAGAGGACTAGCGGGGGGGCAGGTTTCGAATGAGCAGTTCTTC. The chain recombines TRBV20-1 with TRBJ2-1, with TRBD2 identical over 14 bases. In germline, CDR1 is DFQATT, CDR2 SNEGSKA (reference sequence). With V trimmed by 1 base and J by 7 bases, 9 bases remained unmatched. The CDR3 sequence is 17 residues long.

This clonotype was recorded at least ten times. The chain has TRBV4-1 and TRBJ1-2, with TRBD1 matching over 8 bases. Germline CDR1 MGHRA, CDR2 YSYEKL. This CDR3 is built from 17 residues. Trimming took 0 bases from V and 4 from J; bases not matched to a gene: 10. CDR3 in amino acids: CASSQDFQGAQVYGYTF. Here the CDR3 DNA reads TGCGCCAGCAGCCAAGATTTTCAGGGGGCGCAGGTCTATGGCTACACCTTC.

This clonotype was recorded only once. This chain uses TRBV12-3 or TRBV12-4 with TRBJ2-2; either TRBD1 or TRBD2 may fit D (5 bases each). This CDR3 contains 15 residues. V was shortened by 10 bases and J by 2 bases, with 17 bases between the two germline ends. In DNA, the CDR3 is TGTGCCACTCATCCCGGGACGGTTAACACCGGGGAGCTGTTTTTT. Its protein product is CATHPGTVNTGELFF.

The sample holds many counts of this clonotype. The chain combines TRBV12-3 or TRBV12-4 with TRBJ2-1, with 7 positions matching TRBD1. The CDR3 sequence is 16 residues long. With V trimmed by 8 bases and J by 5 bases, 15 bases remained unmatched. The CDR3 loop reads CASQHADRVGHNEQFF. In nucleotides, the CDR3 is TGTGCCAGCCAACATGCTGACAGGGTGGGGCACAATGAGCAGTTCTTC.

The V and J genes are TRBV5-1 and TRBJ2-4; TRBD1 matches 10 bases. CDR1 and CDR2 (germline): SGHRS, YFSETQ. CDR3 length: 17 amino acids. V lost 4 bases to trimming and J lost 1 base; unmatched junction nucleotides: 8. As DNA, the CDR3 is TGCGCCAGCAGCACAGGGACAGGGGAGGTGGCCAAAAACATTCAGTACTTC. The encoded protein is CASSTGTGEVAKNIQYF. The full variable domain, its missing parts supplied by reference TRBV5-1 and TRBJ2-4, is KAGVTQTPRYLIKTRGQQVTLSCSPISGHRSVSWYQQTPGQGLQFLFEYFSETQRNKGNFPGRFSGRQFSNSRSEMNVSTLELGDSALYLCASSTGTGEVAKNIQYFGAGTRLSVL.

This CDR3 is CASSYPRTGKAEQYV. The CDR3, as DNA: TGTGCCAGCAGCTATCCCCGGACAGGGAAAGCCGAGCAGTACGTC. The V and J genes are TRBV7-9 and TRBJ2-7; 8 nucleotides match TRBD1. The germline gives CDR1 SEHNR, CDR2 FQNEAQ (reference sequence). V dropped 4 bases and J dropped 6; count of bases not matched to a gene: 11. The CDR3 contains 15 residues.